These T cell receptor beta chains were read from a single sample in a study of cytomegalovirus exposure and HLA in healthy donors. The protocol was immunoSEQ multiplex PCR, while the TCRdb copy is restricted to in-frame clones and leaves out a portion. The sample shows under 200,000 clones, 68% of them seen only once. Sequencing was done on a sample of PBMCs. These receptors originate from a man aged 50 to 59 in good health and CMV-seronegative. Both conserved end residues are trimmed from each CDR3.

J gene | V gene | CDR3 protein
TRBJ2-2 | TRBV19 | ASSSPGQDTGELF
TRBJ1-3 | TRBV9 | ASSVETGTGSGNTIY
TRBJ2-7 | TRBV5-8 | ASSGGQNYEQY
TRBJ1-3 | TRBV6-1 | ASSELFRTGVGNTIY
TRBJ2-5 | TRBV6-5 | ASSYLAGGQETQY
TRBJ2-7 | TRBV27 | ASTASGGVYEQY
TRBJ2-1 | TRBV5-1 | ASSPTGGGTYNEQF
TRBJ1-2 | TRBV6-4 | ASSDWLGGTENGYT
TRBJ2-7 | TRBV7-6 | ASSPATGGYEQY
TRBJ2-7 | TRBV5-5 | ASSLGWDSSYEQY
TRBJ1-2 | TRBV11-2 | ASSLVRGQGYT
TRBJ1-2 | TRBV4-2 | ASSQEGTQNYGYT
TRBJ2-7 | TRBV27 | ASSGDRVGVYEQY
TRBJ2-3 | TRBV5-6 | ASSLGTSGPHTQY
TRBJ1-4 | TRBV19 | ASSPGGGDEKLF
TRBJ2-3 | TRBV5-4 | ASSLAGLAGGTDTQY